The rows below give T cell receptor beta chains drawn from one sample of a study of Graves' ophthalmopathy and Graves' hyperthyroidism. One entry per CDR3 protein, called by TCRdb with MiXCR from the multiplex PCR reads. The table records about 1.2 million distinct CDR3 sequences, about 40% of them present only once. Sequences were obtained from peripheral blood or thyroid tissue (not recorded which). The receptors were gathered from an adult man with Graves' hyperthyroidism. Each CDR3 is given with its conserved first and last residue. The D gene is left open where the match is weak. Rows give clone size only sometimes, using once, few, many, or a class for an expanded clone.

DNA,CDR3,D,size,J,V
TGTGCCAGCAGCTTGTCGTGGGGTAAATTAGAGACCCAGTACTTC,CASSLSWGKLETQYF,-,-,TRBJ2-5,TRBV7-9
TGTGCCAGCAGCGAGGTCCCCAAGGCAGCCTACGAGCAGTACTTC,CASSEVPKAAYEQYF,-,-,TRBJ2-7,TRBV5-6
TGTGCCAGCAGCCCCGCCAGGGGGCGCGTAAGGACTGAAGCTTTCTTT,CASSPARGRVRTEAFF,TRBD1,few,TRBJ1-1,TRBV12-3/TRBV12-4
TGTGCCAGCAGTGATTTCAGGCTCTACGAGCAGTACTTC,CASSDFRLYEQYF,-,few,TRBJ2-7,TRBV2
TGTGCCAGTAGTATAGAGGGGGAATGGAACACTGAAGCTTTCTTT,CASSIEGEWNTEAFF,-,many,TRBJ1-1,TRBV19
TGTGCCAGCAGCTTTCAGGGGGCGCACAATCAGCCCCAGCATTTT,CASSFQGAHNQPQHF,TRBD1,-,TRBJ1-5,TRBV5-6
TGTGCCAGTAGAGAGGGAAGCTATACGCAGTATTTT,CASREGSYTQYF,-,-,TRBJ2-3,TRBV19
TGTGCCAGCAGCCAGGGAGGACAGAGCTACGAGCAGTACTTC,CASSQGGQSYEQYF,-,many,TRBJ2-7,TRBV3-1
TGTGCCAGCAGCTTTAATCCCCTCAGGTCTCGGACAGGGAAGCATGTGAACACTGAAGCTTTCTTT,CASSFNPLRSRTGKHVNTEAFF,TRBD1,once,TRBJ1-1,TRBV11-1
TGCAGTGCTAGCGGGGGGACCTACCAAGAGACCCAGTACTTC,CSASGGTYQETQYF,TRBD2,-,TRBJ2-5,TRBV20-1
TGCAGCGTACGGAGGGGGGGTACTAATGAAAAACTGTTTTTT,CSVRRGGTNEKLFF,-,-,TRBJ1-4,TRBV29-1
TGCGCCAGCAGCTTGGACAGGGAATTTTGGGAGACCCAGTACTTC,CASSLDREFWETQYF,-,few,TRBJ2-5,TRBV5-1
TGTGCCACCAGCAGCGGGGGCCCCTACGAGCAGTACTTC,CATSSGGPYEQYF,-,many,TRBJ2-7,TRBV15
TGTGCCACCAGCAGAGCGGACGGGGGACTTCAGCCCCAGCATTTT,CATSRADGGLQPQHF,-,-,TRBJ1-5,TRBV15
TGTGCCAGCAGGTACTCCTCCTACGAGCAGTACTTC,CASRYSSYEQYF,-,few,TRBJ2-7,TRBV10-3
TGTGCCACCAGCGCCGGGACAGGCGGCTATGGCTACACCTTC,CATSAGTGGYGYTF,TRBD1,many,TRBJ1-2,TRBV24-1
TGTGCCACCAGCAGAGATCCGCCCAACACTGAAGCTTTCTTT,CATSRDPPNTEAFF,-,-,TRBJ1-1,TRBV15
TGTGCCACCAGCAGAGTTGGTCTGACCGAAAAACTGTTTTTT,CATSRVGLTEKLFF,-,many,TRBJ1-4,TRBV15
TGTGCCAGCAGTGGGATAGCCTCTTCCTACGAGCAGTACTTC,CASSGIASSYEQYF,-,-,TRBJ2-7,TRBV25-1
TGCAGTGCTAGAGTGGGGGGGACAGGGGAGACCCAGTACTTC,CSARVGGTGETQYF,TRBD1,-,TRBJ2-5,TRBV20-1
TGTGCCAGCAGTGAAGCGCCGGGACAGCTCTTCTTACAAGAGACCCAGTACTTC,CASSEAPGQLFLQETQYF,TRBD1,-,TRBJ2-5,TRBV2
TGTGCCATCCGTGAGTCGGACGGCGACACTGAAGCTTTCTTT,CAIRESDGDTEAFF,-,-,TRBJ1-1,TRBV10-3
TGTGCCAGCAGCGGGGGACAGGGGGCCTATTCTGGAAACACCATATATTTT,CASSGGQGAYSGNTIYF,TRBD1,many,TRBJ1-3,TRBV9
TGTGCCACCAGTGCCCCCGGACTGAACTCTGGGGCCAACGTCCTGACTTTC,CATSAPGLNSGANVLTF,-,many,TRBJ2-6,TRBV24-1
TGTGCCAGCAGCCAAGATAGGCGCAGGGCGGAGACCCAGTACTTC,CASSQDRRRAETQYF,-,-,TRBJ2-5,TRBV14
TGCAGTGCTAGGGTCGCGACAGGGGGCAATCAGCCCCAGCATTTT,CSARVATGGNQPQHF,TRBD1,many,TRBJ1-5,TRBV20-1
TGTGCCAGCAGTTCCCAGGCGGGCCAAGAGACCCAGTACTTC,CASSSQAGQETQYF,-,few,TRBJ2-5,TRBV12-3/TRBV12-4
TGTGCCAGTAGTATCCTGATCGGGCGGGGGTCCCAAGAGACCCAGTACTTC,CASSILIGRGSQETQYF,TRBD2,-,TRBJ2-5,TRBV19
TGTGCCACCAGCAGATACCGAGGGGGTAATCAGCCCCAGCATTTT,CATSRYRGGNQPQHF,-,many,TRBJ1-5,TRBV15
TGTGCCAGCAGCTTATTTGCCGTACTTGCCCCGGGACGCGAGGGAGAGAGGGAGCAGTACTTC,CASSLFAVLAPGREGEREQYF,-,few,TRBJ2-7,TRBV7-8
TGTGCCAGCAGTTACGAGTTAGAAGAGACCCAGTACTTC,CASSYELEETQYF,-,few,TRBJ2-5,TRBV6-5
TGTGCCAGCAGCCAAGCGGCAGGGAGGAACACTGAAGCTTTCTTT,CASSQAAGRNTEAFF,-,many,TRBJ1-1,TRBV14
TGTGCCAGCAGTCGGGACGGCGGAGGACTAGGCTACACCTTC,CASSRDGGGLGYTF,-,many,TRBJ1-2,TRBV2
TGTGCCGCTGAGGAGCAGGGGTCCTACGAGCAGTACTTC,CAAEEQGSYEQYF,-,many,TRBJ2-7,TRBV7-9
TGTGCCAGCTCACCCGGGAAAACTGAAGCTTTCTTT,CASSPGKTEAFF,-,-,TRBJ1-1,TRBV18
TGCGCCAGCGCACCACGGTTCCGGGACACATCCTACGAGCAGTACTTC,CASAPRFRDTSYEQYF,-,many,TRBJ2-7,TRBV5-1
TGTGCCGCGACGAACGGGGGGGCGAGCTCCTACGAGCAGTACTTC,CAATNGGASSYEQYF,TRBD2,many,TRBJ2-7,TRBV10-3
TGCAGCGCCCGGGGGATAGGACAGGCCTACACTGAAGCTTTCTTT,CSARGIGQAYTEAFF,TRBD1,-,TRBJ1-1,TRBV29-1
TGTGCCAGCAGCTTAGCTTCAGGGGGCGCGTCCTATGGCTACACCTTC,CASSLASGGASYGYTF,TRBD1,many,TRBJ1-2,TRBV7-2
TGTGCCAGCAGCAGCTACTCAGGACTTTCGACCTACGAGCAGTACTTC,CASSSYSGLSTYEQYF,-,-,TRBJ2-7,TRBV5-6
TGCAGTGCTAGACGGGACAGAGGTCAGTCCAATCAGCCCCAGCATTTT,CSARRDRGQSNQPQHF,TRBD1,few,TRBJ1-5,TRBV20-1
TGTGCCAGCACTAGATCTAAGAGGGCTATGTCTGGGGCCAACGTCCTGACTTTC,CASTRSKRAMSGANVLTF,-,many,TRBJ2-6,TRBV2
TGTGCCAGCTTAGACTACTATGGCTACACCTTC,CASLDYYGYTF,-,-,TRBJ1-2,TRBV2
TGTGCCAGTTCAAGACAGGCCCCTGAAGCTTTCTTT,CASSRQAPEAFF,-,-,TRBJ1-1,TRBV19
TGCGCCAGCAGTGAGTCATGGGACAGTCTTTTAAACTATGGCTACACCTTC,CASSESWDSLLNYGYTF,TRBD1,-,TRBJ1-2,TRBV10-2
TGTGCCAGCAGTGACGGCCGTGCAACTAATGAAAAACTGTTTTTT,CASSDGRATNEKLFF,-,many,TRBJ1-4,TRBV2
TGTGCCAGCAGACAACAGGGACTCCAAGAGACCCAGTACTTC,CASRQQGLQETQYF,-,few,TRBJ2-5,TRBV6-5
TGTGCCACCTCCTTAGCCGGGGTCAGTAATTCACCCCTCCACTTT,CATSLAGVSNSPLHF,-,few,TRBJ1-6,TRBV12-3/TRBV12-4
TGTGCCGCAGGGACAGGGATGGGGAACCGACCCTACGAGCAGTACTTC,CAAGTGMGNRPYEQYF,TRBD1,many,TRBJ2-7,TRBV10-3
TGCGCCAGCAGCTTGGTACAAGTGAACACTGAAGCTTTCTTT,CASSLVQVNTEAFF,-,many,TRBJ1-1,TRBV5-1
TGTGCCAGTAGTATTTATCGGGGTAACACTGGAGCTTTCTTT,CASSIYRGNTGAFF,-,few,TRBJ1-1,TRBV19
-,CASSFYICSAKGAGASPEQYF,-,-,TRBJ2-7,TRBV7-9
TGTGCCAGCAGCATACAGGCCGGAACCTACGAGCAGTACTTC,CASSIQAGTYEQYF,-,-,TRBJ2-7,TRBV7-9
TGTGCCACCAGCAGTGGGGAGACCTACGAGCAGTACTTC,CATSSGETYEQYF,-,-,TRBJ2-7,TRBV15
TGTGCCACCAGCCGCCAGGTCGGCAATCAGCCCCAGCATTTT,CATSRQVGNQPQHF,-,-,TRBJ1-5,TRBV10-3
TGTGCCAGCAGCCCACAGGGCTTCTTCTCTGGAAACACCATATATTTT,CASSPQGFFSGNTIYF,-,-,TRBJ1-3,TRBV10-3
TGTGCCAGCAGTTCTCAGGGAGAGGCTGAAGCTTTCTTT,CASSSQGEAEAFF,-,-,TRBJ1-1,TRBV12-3/TRBV12-4